This note documents a single T cell receptor beta chain sequence. Its antigen is not identified. This entry is derived from a study of cytotoxic CD8 clonotypes in ibrutinib-treated CLL. Study background: Mean values per sample were a few hundred thousand productive templates and tens of thousands of productive rearrangements. Overall study findings and caveats: A difference in sampling times existed between sustained-remission and progressing patients. Clonality grew at ibrutinib response; at progression, it decreased back toward baseline.

The planned depth of sequencing spanned 1 in 200,000 to 1 in 1 million T cells. Produced via immunoSEQ multiplex PCR; TCRdb's table is partial and in-frame only. Counted here are about 140,000 clones, 75% to 85% occurring once; the ten biggest clones make up 7.5% to 8%. The CDR3 is made up of 18 amino acids. From germline, CDR1 is SGHTA and CDR2 FQGTGA. J gave up 0 bases and V 4 bases, and 7 bases lay outside the gene matches. This TCR was recovered from a human donor with chronic lymphocytic leukemia. The chain uses TRBV7-3 and TRBJ2-3; 13 nucleotides agree with TRBD2. The source material was PBMCs, sampled after 36 months of ibrutinib treatment. The CDR3 loop reads CASSSGLAGYTSTDTQYF. The CDR3 region has the DNA TGTGCCAGCAGCTCGGGACTAGCGGGGTACACTAGCACAGATACGCAGTATTTT.